Below, one TCR beta chain is given with its context. Germline values: CDR1 MGHRA, CDR2 YSYEKL. The germline V and J ends were trimmed by 1 base and 3 bases, with 12 bases remaining between them. The CDR3 loop spans 15 amino acids. The data stem from a study of OX40 agonist ivuxolimab in advanced cancers. Study in general: Across the patients, intravenous ivuxolimab was delivered every 2 weeks at 0.01 to 10 mg/kg. Participants, 82.7% male, averaged approximately 60 years of age, ranging from 23 to 79.

Libraries were prepared by immunoSEQ multiplex PCR; TCRdb keeps only in-frame clonotypes and omits some of them. Among tens of thousands of clones listed, 94% were seen once. The sequencing here drew on CD4+ or CD8+ T cells sorted from blood, taken in a trial of the OX40 agonist ivuxolimab. The chain links TRBV4-1 to TRBJ1-1; D is possibly TRBD1 (6 bases). This sequence was found in an adult with an advanced solid tumor such as melanoma, head and neck, liver or kidney cancer. The CDR3 DNA sequence: TGCGCCAGCAGCCAAGTTTGGGGGGCCCACACTGAAGCTTTCTTT. Protein sequence: CASSQVWGAHTEAFF.